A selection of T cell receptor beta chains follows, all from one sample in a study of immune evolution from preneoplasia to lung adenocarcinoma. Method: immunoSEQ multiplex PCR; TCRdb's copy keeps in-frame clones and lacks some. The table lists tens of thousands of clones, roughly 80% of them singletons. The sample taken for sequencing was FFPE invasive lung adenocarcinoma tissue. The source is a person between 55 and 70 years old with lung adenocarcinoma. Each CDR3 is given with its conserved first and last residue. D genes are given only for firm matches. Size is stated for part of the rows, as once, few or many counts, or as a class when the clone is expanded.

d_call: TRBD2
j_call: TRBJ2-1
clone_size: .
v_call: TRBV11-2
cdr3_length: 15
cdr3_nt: TGTGCCAGCAGACGTACTAGCGGATACAACAATGAGCAGTTCTTC
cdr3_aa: CASRRTSGYNNEQFF

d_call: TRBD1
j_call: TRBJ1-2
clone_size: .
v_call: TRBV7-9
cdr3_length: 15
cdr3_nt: TGTGCCAGCAGCTTAGCCGGGACAGGGGGCAGTGGCTACACCTTC
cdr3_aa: CASSLAGTGGSGYTF

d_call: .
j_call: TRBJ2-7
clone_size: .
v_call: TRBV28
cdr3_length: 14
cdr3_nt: TGTGCCAGCGCGCAACAGGGGGGGTCCTACGAGCAGTACTTC
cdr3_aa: CASAQQGGSYEQYF

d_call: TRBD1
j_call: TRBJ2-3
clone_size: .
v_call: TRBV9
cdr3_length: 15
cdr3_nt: TGTGCCAGCAGCGTAAGGACAGGAGGCACAGATACGCAGTATTTT
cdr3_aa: CASSVRTGGTDTQYF

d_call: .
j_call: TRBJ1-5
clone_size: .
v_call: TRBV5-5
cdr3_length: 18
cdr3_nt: TGTGCCAGCAGCTTGGCCACGATGAAGGGTCAAGTCAATCAGCCCCAGCATTTT
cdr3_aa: CASSLATMKGQVNQPQHF

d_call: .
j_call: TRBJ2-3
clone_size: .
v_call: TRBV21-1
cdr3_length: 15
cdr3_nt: TGTGCCAGCAGCAAAGCTCGCAGGGGCTCAGATACGCAGTATTTT
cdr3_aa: CASSKARRGSDTQYF

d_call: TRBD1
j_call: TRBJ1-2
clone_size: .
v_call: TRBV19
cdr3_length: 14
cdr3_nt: TGTGCCAGTAGTATGGACAGGGCGGCCTATGGCTACACCTTC
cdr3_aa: CASSMDRAAYGYTF

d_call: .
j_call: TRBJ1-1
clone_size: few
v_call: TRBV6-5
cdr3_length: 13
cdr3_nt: TGTGCCAGCACCGACAGACCGAACACTGAAGCTTTCTTT
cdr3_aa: CASTDRPNTEAFF

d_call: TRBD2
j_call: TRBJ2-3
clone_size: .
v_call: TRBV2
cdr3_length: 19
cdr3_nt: TGTGCCAGCAGTGGCCCTAGCGGGAGGGGGGGCGTCAACACAGATACGCAGTATTTT
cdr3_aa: CASSGPSGRGGVNTDTQYF

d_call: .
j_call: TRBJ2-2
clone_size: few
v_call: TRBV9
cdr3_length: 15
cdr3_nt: TGTGCCAGCAGCGTAGGTGGGGTGCACACCGGGGAGCTGTTTTTT
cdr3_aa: CASSVGGVHTGELFF

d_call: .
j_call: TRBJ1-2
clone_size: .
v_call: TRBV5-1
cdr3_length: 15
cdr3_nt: TGCGCCAGCAGCCTTGGTCTCGGACTTAACTATGGCTACACCTTC
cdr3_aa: CASSLGLGLNYGYTF

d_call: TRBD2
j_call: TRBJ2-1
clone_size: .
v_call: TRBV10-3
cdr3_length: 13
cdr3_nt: TGTGCCATCTCTCGGGGGGACTACAATGAGCAGTTCTTC
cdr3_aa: CAISRGDYNEQFF

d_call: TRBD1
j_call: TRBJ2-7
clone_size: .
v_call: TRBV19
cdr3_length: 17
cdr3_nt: TGTGCCAGTAGTAACACAGGGGGCTCTGGGGGATCCTACGAGCAGTACTTC
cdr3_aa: CASSNTGGSGGSYEQYF

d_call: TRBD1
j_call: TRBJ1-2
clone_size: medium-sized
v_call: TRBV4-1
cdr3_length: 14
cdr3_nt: TGCGCCAGCAGCCCGTACGGGACAGGGTTAGGCTACACCTTC
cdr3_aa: CASSPYGTGLGYTF

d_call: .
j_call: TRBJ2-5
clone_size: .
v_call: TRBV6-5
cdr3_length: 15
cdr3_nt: TGTGCCAGCAGTCCCCTCCGGGGACTCCAAGAGACCCAGTACTTC
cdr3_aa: CASSPLRGLQETQYF

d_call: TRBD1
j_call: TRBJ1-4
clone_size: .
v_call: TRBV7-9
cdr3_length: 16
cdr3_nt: TGTGCCAGCAGCGAACAGGACAGGGCGGGAGGGGAAAAACTGTTTTTT
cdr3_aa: CASSEQDRAGGEKLFF

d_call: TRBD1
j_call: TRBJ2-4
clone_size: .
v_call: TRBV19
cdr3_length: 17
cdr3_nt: TGTGCCAGTAGTTCCTCCGGGACAGGGGTAGCCAAAAACATTCAGTACTTC
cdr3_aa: CASSSSGTGVAKNIQYF

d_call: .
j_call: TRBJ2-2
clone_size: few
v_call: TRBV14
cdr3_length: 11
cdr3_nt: TGTGCCAGCAGCCCAGGGGTGGAGCTGTTTTTT
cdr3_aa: CASSPGVELFF

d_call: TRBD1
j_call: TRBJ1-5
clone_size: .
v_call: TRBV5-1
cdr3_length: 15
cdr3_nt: TGCGCCAGCAGCTCAGGGACAGGGAGCAATCAGCCCCAGCATTTT
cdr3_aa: CASSSGTGSNQPQHF

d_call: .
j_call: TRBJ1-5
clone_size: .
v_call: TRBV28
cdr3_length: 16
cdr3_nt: TGTGCCAGCAGTTCCCCAAGGACTGGGGGGAATCAGCCCCAGCATTTT
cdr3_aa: CASSSPRTGGNQPQHF

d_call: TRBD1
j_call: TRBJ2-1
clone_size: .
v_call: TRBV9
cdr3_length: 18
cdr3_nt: TGTGCCAGCAGCGTAGTAGGTCGGAGTTTAGGGGGCAGAAATGAGCAGTTCTTC
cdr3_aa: CASSVVGRSLGGRNEQFF

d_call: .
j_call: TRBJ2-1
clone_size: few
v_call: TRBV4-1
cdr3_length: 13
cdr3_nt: TGCGCCAGCAGCCAAGATGCATTGAATGAGCAGTTCTTC
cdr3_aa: CASSQDALNEQFF

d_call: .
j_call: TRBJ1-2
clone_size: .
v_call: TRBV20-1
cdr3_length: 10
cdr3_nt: TGCGGTGGGCAGGGCTATGGCTACACCTTC
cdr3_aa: CGGQGYGYTF

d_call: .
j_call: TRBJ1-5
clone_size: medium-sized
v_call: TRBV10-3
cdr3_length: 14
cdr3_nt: TGTGCCATAGGAATGGAGGGAAGCAATCAGCCCCAGCATTTT
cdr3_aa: CAIGMEGSNQPQHF

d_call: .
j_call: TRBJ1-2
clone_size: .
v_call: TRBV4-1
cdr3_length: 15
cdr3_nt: TGCGCCAGCAGCCTTACCAGGGGTCTGCGCTATGGCTACACCTTC
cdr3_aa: CASSLTRGLRYGYTF

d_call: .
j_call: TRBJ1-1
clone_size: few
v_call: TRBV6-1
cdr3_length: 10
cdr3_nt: TGTGCCAGCAGAGAGGGTGAAGCTTTCTTT
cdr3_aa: CASREGEAFF

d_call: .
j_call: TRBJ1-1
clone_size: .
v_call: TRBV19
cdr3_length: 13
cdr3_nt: TGTGCCAGTAGACAGACAGTAGTCGCTGAAGCTTTCTTT
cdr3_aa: CASRQTVVAEAFF

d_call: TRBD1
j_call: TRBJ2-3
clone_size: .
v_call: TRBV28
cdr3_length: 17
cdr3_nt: TGTGCCAGCAGTTCCCGGGACAGGGTATTAGCGACAGATACGCAGTATTTT
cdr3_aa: CASSSRDRVLATDTQYF

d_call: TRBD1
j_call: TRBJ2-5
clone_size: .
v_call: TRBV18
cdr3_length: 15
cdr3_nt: TGTGCCAGCTCCCCTAGGACAGGGGGCGGTGAGACCCAGTACTTC
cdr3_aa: CASSPRTGGGETQYF

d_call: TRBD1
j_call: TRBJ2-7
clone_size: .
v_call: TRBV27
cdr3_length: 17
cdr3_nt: TGTGCCAGCAGTTTTACCGAGACAGGGGATCATAGGTACGAGCAGTACTTC
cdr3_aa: CASSFTETGDHRYEQYF

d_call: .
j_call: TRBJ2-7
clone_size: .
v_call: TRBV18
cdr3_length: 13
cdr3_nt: TGTGCCAGCTCACTGCAGGAGACCTACGAGCAGTACTTC
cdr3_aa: CASSLQETYEQYF

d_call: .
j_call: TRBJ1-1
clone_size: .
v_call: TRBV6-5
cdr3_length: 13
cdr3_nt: TGTGCCAGCAGTTACCGGCGGAACACTGAAGCTTTCTTT
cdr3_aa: CASSYRRNTEAFF

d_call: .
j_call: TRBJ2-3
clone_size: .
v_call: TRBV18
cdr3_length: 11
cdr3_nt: TGTGCCAGCTCACCAACAGATACGCAGTATTTT
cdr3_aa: CASSPTDTQYF

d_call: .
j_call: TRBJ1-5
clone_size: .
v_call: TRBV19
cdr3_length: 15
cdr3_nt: TGTGCCAGTAGGATAGGCGGGGGAGGTAGTCAGCCCCAGCATTTT
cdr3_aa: CASRIGGGGSQPQHF

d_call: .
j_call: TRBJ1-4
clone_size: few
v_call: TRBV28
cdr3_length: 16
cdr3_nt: TGTGCCAGCAGTTTATATACGGGTGGCTTTAATGAAAAACTGTTTTTT
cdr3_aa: CASSLYTGGFNEKLFF

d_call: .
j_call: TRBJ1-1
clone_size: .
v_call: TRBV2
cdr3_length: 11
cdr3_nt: TGTGCCAGCATGCAGAACACTGAAGCTTTCTTT
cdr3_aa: CASMQNTEAFF

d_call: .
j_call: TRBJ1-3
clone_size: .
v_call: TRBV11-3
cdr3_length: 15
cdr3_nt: TGTGCCAGCAGGCCCGAGGGACTCTCTGGAAACACCATATATTTT
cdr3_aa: CASRPEGLSGNTIYF

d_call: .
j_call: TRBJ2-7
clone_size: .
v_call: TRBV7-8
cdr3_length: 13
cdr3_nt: TGTGCCAGCAGCTCCCTCGGCTCCTACGAGCAGTACTTC
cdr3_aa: CASSSLGSYEQYF

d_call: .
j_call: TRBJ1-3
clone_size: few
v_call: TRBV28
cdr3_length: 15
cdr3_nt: TGTGCCAGCAGTTTCGGGGATGCCTCTGGAAACACCATATATTTT
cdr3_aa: CASSFGDASGNTIYF

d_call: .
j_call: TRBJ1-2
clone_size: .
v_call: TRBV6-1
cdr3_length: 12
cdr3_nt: TGTGCCAGCGGCCAGGCCAACTATGGCTACACCTTC
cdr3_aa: CASGQANYGYTF

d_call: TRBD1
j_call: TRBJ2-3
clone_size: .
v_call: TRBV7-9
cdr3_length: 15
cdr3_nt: TGTGCCAGCAGCGCACAAGGGACAGCAGCAGATACGCAGTATTTT
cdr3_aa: CASSAQGTAADTQYF

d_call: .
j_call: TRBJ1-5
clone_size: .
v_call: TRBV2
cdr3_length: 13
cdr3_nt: TGTGCCAGCAGTGAAAGGGAGAATCAGCCCCAGCATTTT
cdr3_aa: CASSERENQPQHF